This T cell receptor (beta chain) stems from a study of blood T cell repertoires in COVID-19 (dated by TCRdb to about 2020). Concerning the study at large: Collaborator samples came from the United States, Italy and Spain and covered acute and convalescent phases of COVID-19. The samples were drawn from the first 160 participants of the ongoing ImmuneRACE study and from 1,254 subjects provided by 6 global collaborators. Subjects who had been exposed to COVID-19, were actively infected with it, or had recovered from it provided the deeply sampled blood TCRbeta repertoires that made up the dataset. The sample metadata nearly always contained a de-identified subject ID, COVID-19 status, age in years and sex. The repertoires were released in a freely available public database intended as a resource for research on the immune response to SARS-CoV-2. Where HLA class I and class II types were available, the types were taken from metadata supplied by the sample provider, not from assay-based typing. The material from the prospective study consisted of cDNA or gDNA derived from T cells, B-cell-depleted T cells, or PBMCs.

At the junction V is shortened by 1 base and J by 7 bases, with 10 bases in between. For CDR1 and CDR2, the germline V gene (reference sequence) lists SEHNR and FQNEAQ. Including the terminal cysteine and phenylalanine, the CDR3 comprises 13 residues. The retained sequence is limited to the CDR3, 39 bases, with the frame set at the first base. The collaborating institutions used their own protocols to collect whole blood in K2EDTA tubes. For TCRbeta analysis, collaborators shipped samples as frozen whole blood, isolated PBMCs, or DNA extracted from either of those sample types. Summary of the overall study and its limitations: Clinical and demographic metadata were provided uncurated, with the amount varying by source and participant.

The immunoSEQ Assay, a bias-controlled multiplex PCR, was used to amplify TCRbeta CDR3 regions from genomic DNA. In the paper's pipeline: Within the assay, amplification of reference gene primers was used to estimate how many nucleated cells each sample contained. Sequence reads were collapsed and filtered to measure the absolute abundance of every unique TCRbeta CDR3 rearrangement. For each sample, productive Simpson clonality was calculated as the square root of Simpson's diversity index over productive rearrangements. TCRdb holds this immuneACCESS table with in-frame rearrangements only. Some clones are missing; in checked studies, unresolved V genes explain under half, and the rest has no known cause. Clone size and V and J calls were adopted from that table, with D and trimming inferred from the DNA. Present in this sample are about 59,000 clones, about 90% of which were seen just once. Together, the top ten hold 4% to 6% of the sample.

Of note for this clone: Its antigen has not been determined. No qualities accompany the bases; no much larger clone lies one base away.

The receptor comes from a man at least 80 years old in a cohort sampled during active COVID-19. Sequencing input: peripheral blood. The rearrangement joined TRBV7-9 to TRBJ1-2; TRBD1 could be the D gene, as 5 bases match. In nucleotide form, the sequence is TGTGCCAGCAGCTTAGAGGCAGGGTCTGGCTACACCTTC. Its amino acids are CASSLEAGSGYTF.